This T cell receptor beta chain was captured in a study of blood T cells in healthy people across ages. Germline V gene sequence: CDR1 LGHNA, CDR2 YSLEER. This CDR3 region has 16 residues. V lost 3 bases and J lost 10; bases outside the gene matches: 13. Every donor gave approximately 10 milliliters of peripheral blood. For the second PCR, which ran for about 6 to 11 cycles, a sample-barcoded 5' primer and a J-beta primer mix were used. TCRdb fed the 5' RACE reads into MiXCR, producing one record per CDR3 protein. The sample lists more than 800,000 distinct CDR3 sequences; around 30% were seen once. This clonotype has ten or more counts.

This clonotype was sampled from a woman aged 80 or older in good health. The sequenced sample was blood. The gene calls are TRBV4-3 and TRBJ2-1; 9 bases line up with TRBD1. The CDR3 coding sequence is TGCGCCAGCAGCCAGTCTCCGGGACAGGGCAGCTCGGAGCAGTTCTTC. Its translation: CASSQSPGQGSSEQFF.